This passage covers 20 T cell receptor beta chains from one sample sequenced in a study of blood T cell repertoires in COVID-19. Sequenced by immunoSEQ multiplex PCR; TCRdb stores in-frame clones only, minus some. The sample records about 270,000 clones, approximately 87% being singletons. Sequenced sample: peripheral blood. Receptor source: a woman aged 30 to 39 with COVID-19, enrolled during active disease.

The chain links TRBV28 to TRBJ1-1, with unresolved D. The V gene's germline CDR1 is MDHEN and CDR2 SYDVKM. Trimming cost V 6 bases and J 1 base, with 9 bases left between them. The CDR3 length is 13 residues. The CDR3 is CASSRTWNTEAFF. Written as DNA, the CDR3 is TGTGCCAGCAGCCGTACATGGAACACTGAAGCTTTCTTT.

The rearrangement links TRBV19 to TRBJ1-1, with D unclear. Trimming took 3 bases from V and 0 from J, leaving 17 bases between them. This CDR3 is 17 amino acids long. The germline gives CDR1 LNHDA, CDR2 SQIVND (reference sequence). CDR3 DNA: TGTGCCAGTAGTATCGACGGGGTAGATAGTGTGAACACTGAAGCTTTCTTT. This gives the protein CASSIDGVDSVNTEAFF.

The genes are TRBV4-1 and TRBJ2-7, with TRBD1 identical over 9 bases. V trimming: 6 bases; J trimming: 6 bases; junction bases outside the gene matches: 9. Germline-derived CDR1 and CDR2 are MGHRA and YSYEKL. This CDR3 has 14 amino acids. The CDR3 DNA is TGCGCCAGCAGTGGGGACAGGGCATCCCCCGAGCAGTACTTC. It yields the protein CASSGDRASPEQYF.

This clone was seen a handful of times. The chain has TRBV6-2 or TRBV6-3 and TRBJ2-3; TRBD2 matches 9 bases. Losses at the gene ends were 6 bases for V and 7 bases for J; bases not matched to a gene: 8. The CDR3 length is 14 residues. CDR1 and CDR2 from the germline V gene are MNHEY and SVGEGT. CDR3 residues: CASSAPGTSNTQYF. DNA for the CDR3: TGTGCCAGCAGCGCCCCCGGGACTAGCAATACGCAGTATTTT.

CDR3 sequence (DNA): TGCGCCAGCAGAGTCGGACAGGTAAACACTGAAGCTTTCTTT. This gives the protein CASRVGQVNTEAFF. V is TRBV4-1 and J is TRBJ1-1; 7 positions match TRBD1. V trimming: 6 bases; J trimming: 2 bases; junction bases outside the gene matches: 6. This CDR3 has 14 residues. Germline assignment: CDR1 MGHRA and CDR2 YSYEKL.

Here the CDR3 reads CASSPYSRQSREKLFF. CDR3 DNA sequence: TGTGCCAGCTCACCTTACTCGCGACAGAGTCGCGAAAAACTGTTTTTT. The rearrangement links TRBV18 to TRBJ1-4; possible D gene TRBD1, 5 bases. This CDR3 comprises 16 residues. Germline loops: CDR1 KGHSH, CDR2 LQKENI. The V end lost 3 bases, the J end lost 8 bases, and 19 bases lay between the germline ends.

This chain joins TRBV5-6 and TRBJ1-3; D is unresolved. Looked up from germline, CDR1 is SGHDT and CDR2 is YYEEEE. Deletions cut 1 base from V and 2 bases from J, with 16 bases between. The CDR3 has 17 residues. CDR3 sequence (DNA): TGTGCCAGCAGCTTGCGGGTGTCTGGTCGCACTGGAAACACCATATATTTT. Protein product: CASSLRVSGRTGNTIYF. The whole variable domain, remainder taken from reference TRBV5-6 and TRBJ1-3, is DAGVTQSPTHLIKTRGQQVTLRCSPKSGHDTVSWYQQALGQGPQFIFQYYEEEERQRGNFPDRFSGHQFPNYSSELNVNALLLGDSALYLCASSLRVSGRTGNTIYFGEGSWLTVV.

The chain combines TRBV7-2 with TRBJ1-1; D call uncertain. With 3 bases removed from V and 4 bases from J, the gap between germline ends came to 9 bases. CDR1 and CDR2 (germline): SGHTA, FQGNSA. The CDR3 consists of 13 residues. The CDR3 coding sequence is TGTGCCAGCAGCTTGGAGTGGAGCACTGAAGCTTTCTTT. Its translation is CASSLEWSTEAFF. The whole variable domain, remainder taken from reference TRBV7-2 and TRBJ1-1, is GAGVSQSPSNKVTEKGKDVELRCDPISGHTALYWYRQSLGQGLEFLIYFQGNSAPDKSGLPSDRFSAERTGGSVSTLTIQRTQQEDSAVYLCASSLEWSTEAFFGQGTRLTVV.

The CDR3 spells CASRSAPGRVLGYTF. In nucleotides, the CDR3 is TGTGCCAGCAGATCAGCCCCCGGCAGGGTCTTGGGCTACACCTTC. This chain connects TRBV28 to TRBJ1-2; tentatively, D is TRBD1 (5 bases). Trimming took 6 bases from V and 8 from J, leaving 22 bases between them. This CDR3 is 15 amino acids long. Germline CDR1 reads MDHEN; CDR2 reads SYDVKM.

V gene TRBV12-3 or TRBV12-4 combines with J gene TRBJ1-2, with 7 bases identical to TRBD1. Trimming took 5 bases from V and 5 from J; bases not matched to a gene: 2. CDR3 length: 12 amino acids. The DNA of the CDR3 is TGTGCCAGCAGTCAGACAGGGTATGGCTACACCTTC. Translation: CASSQTGYGYTF.

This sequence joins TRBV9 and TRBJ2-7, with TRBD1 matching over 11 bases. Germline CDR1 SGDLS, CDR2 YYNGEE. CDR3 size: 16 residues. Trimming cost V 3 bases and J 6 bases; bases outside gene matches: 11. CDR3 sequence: CASSAKGGTGGFEQYF. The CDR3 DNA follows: TGTGCCAGCAGCGCGAAAGGAGGGACAGGGGGTTTCGAGCAGTACTTC.

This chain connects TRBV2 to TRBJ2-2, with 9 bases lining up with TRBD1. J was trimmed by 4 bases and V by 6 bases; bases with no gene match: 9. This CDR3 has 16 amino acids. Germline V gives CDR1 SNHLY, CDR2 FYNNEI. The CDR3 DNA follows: TGTGCCAGCAGGAGGGGGGACAGGGTATCCACCGGGGAGCTGTTTTTT. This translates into CASRRGDRVSTGELFF. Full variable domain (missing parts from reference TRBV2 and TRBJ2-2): EPEVTQTPSHQVTQMGQEVILRCVPISNHLYFYWYRQILGQKVEFLVSFYNNEISEKSEIFDDQFSVERPDGSNFTLKIRSTKLEDSAMYFCASRRGDRVSTGELFFGEGSRLTVL.

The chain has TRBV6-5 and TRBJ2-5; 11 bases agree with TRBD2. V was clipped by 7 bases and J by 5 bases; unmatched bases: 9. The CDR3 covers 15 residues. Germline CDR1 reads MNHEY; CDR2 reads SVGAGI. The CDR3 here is CASKLTSGAWETQYF. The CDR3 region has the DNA TGTGCCAGCAAATTGACTAGCGGGGCTTGGGAGACCCAGTACTTC.

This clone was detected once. In DNA form, the CDR3 reads TGCGCCAGCAGGGACACTTACAATCAGCCCCAGCATTTT. It translates to CASRDTYNQPQHF. The gene calls are TRBV10-2 and TRBJ1-5; possible D gene TRBD1, 5 bases. The germline V gene encodes CDR1 WSHSY and CDR2 SAAADI. V was shortened by 6 bases and J by 3 bases, with 9 bases between the two germline ends. The CDR3 covers 13 residues.

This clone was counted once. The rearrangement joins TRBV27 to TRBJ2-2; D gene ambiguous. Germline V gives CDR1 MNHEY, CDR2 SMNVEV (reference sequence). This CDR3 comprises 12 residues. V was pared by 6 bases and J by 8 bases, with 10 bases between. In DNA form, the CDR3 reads TGTGCCAGCAGACCTTCCCGGGGGGAGCTGTTTTTT. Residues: CASRPSRGELFF.

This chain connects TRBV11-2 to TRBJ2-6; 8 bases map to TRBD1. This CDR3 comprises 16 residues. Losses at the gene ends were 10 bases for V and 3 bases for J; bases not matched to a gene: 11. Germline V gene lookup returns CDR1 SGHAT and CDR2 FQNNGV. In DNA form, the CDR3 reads TGTGCCACCCGGGGTCAGGGGGCTGTTGGGGCCAACGTCCTGACTTTC. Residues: CATRGQGAVGANVLTF.

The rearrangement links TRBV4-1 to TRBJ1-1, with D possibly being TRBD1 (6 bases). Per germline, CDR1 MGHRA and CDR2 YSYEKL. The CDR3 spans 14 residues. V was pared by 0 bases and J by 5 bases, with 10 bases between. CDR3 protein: CASSQELGGTEAFF. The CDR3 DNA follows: TGCGCCAGCAGCCAAGAACTAGGGGGTACTGAAGCTTTCTTT.

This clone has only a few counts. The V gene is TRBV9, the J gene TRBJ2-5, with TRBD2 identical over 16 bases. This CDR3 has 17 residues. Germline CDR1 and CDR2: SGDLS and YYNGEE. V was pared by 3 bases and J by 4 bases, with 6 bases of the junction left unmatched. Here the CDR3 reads CASSAGTSGGAGETQYF. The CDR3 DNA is TGTGCCAGCAGCGCCGGGACTAGCGGGGGGGCAGGAGAGACCCAGTACTTC.

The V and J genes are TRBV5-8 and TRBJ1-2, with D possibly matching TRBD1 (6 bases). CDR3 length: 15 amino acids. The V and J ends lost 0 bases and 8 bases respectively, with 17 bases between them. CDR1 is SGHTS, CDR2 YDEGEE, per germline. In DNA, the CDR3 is TGTGCCAGCAGCTTGGCTACACAGGGTTCCGGAGGCTACACCTTC. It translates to CASSLATQGSGGYTF.

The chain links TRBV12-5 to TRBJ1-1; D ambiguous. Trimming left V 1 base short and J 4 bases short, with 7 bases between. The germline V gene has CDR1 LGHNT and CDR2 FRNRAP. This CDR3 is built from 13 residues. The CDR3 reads CASGLEPGTEAFF. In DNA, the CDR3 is TGTGCTAGTGGTTTGGAACCGGGCACTGAAGCTTTCTTT.